This TCR beta chain is drawn from a study of regulatory T cells in long-lasting Graves disease. General study points: There was favoring of TRBV28, TRBJ1-2 and TRBJ2-5 in persistent disease. Shared public clonotypes totalled some 2,500 in persistent patients, compared with over 800 in new patients.

For TCR beta, libraries came from iRepertoire HTBI primers and Arm-PCR of CDR3 regions. TCRdb redid the calling of the multiplex PCR reads with MiXCR, one entry per CDR3 protein. Of approximately 690,000 distinct CDR3 sequences in the sample, 25% to 35% are singletons; the top ten hold roughly 46%. Time point specified: persistent/refractory GD, antithyroid drugs over 5 years with positive TRAb. Isolated PBMC RNA provided the starting material for the TCR library. In Xi'an, China, an endocrinology department was the source of patients. The EDTA tubes were filled with 8.5 to 9.5 milliliters of drawn peripheral blood. As regards this clonotype: Its target is not known.

Per the germline V gene, CDR1 is MNHGY and CDR2 is SVAAGI. Trimming stripped 3 bases from V and 7 bases from J, with 6 bases between. CDR3 size: 11 residues. The sequence was obtained from a female donor with Graves disease. The sample here was peripheral blood mononuclear cells (PBMCs), taken when the disease was refractory, from a patient treated with antithyroid drugs. The V gene is TRBV6-9, the J gene TRBJ1-1; D ambiguous. The CDR3 region has the DNA TGTGCCAGCAGTTACTCTTATGAAGCTTTCTTT. Protein product: CASSYSYEAFF.